The clone carrying this T cell receptor beta chain has a single count. Its antigen is not identified. The table came from immunoSEQ multiplex PCR; TCRdb's copy has only in-frame clones and leaves some out. The sample carries 75,000 to 85,000 clones, 81% recorded once. These data originate in a study of PD-1 blockade in mismatch repair-deficient tumors. Study overall: Enrolled 2013-2016, patients had progressing, pretreated mismatch repair-deficient cancers of about a dozen types. Regarding the study as a whole: Tumor-resident clones, often absent from pretreatment blood, expanded after pembrolizumab and then contracted.

TCR sequencing covered a few patients who responded to pembrolizumab. The CDR3 sequence is 16 residues long. The starting material was peripheral blood, obtained 12 weeks after starting pembrolizumab. The TCR sequence derives from an adult with mismatch repair-deficient cancer. V gene TRBV21-1 combines with J gene TRBJ2-5; the D segment call TRBD1 is taken from the table without a DNA check. TRBV21-1 is a pseudogene locus. DNA for the CDR3: TGTGCCAGCAGCAAACAAGACGACAGGTACCCCGAGACCCAGTACTTC. Protein sequence: CASSKQDDRYPETQYF.